A single sample gave rise to the 29 T cell receptor beta chains below, sequenced in a study of CXCR3-negative and CXCR3-positive naive CD8 T cells. Study-wide points: CXCR3-expressing naive cells carried TRB CDR3s more hydrophobic than those of CXCR3-negative naive cells.

Each TRB cDNA library was prepared by 5' RACE (with UMI labels). TCRdb reprocessed the 5' RACE reads, keeping one entry per CDR3 protein, no DNA. The sample table sets out some 130,000 distinct CDR3 sequences. No antigen is known for these receptors. Sequenced: naive CXCR3+ CD8+ T cells from blood. The subset was: CD45RO-CCR7+CD27+CD95- naive CD8+ T cells expressing CXCR3 (TNR3+). The source of these receptors is a human donor in good health. Some clones in this sample may be carry-over from other donors' samples.

The J gene is TRBJ1-2, the V gene TRBV7-2. CDR1 and CDR2 (germline): SGHTA, FQGNSA. CDR3 length: 14 residues. The chain's CDR3 is CASSLDPLAYGYTF.

This chain joins TRBV11-2 and TRBJ2-7; TCRdb's D gene call, TRBD1, goes unchecked for lack of DNA. This CDR3 is 15 amino acids long. Germline CDR1 is SGHAT and CDR2 is FQNNGV. CDR3 region: CASSSDRGVFYEQYF.

V gene TRBV20-1 combines with J gene TRBJ2-7; with no DNA, the TCRdb D assignment of TRBD1 cannot be verified. The CDR3 is made up of 14 amino acids. Germline CDR1 reads DFQATT; CDR2 reads SNEGSKA (reference sequence). CDR3 in amino acids: CSATPLHGSYEQYF.

The rearrangement joins TRBV12-3 or TRBV12-4 to TRBJ2-5; the TCRdb call, TRBD1, lacks DNA for checking. The CDR3 runs 14 residues. CDR3 loop: CASTSGGKQETQYF.

This rearrangement joins TRBV4-3 to TRBJ2-3; the TRBD1 assignment by TCRdb is unverifiable without DNA. Germline-derived CDR1 and CDR2 are LGHNA and YSLEER. CDR3 length: 16 residues. CDR3: CASSQAAGPSTDTQYF.

The V and J genes are TRBV25-1 and TRBJ2-5. The CDR3 extends over 19 amino acids. Per germline, CDR1 MGHDK and CDR2 SYGVNS. CDR3 sequence reads: CASSDQVNGIWAVQETQYF.

The chain uses TRBV29-1 and TRBJ1-2; the TCRdb D gene call, TRBD1, has no DNA to confirm it. Per germline, CDR1 SQVTM and CDR2 ANQGSEA. This CDR3 has 14 amino acids. The CDR3 sequence is CSVEDQEQGKGYTF.

V and J are TRBV12-3 or TRBV12-4 and TRBJ2-1. The CDR3 is made up of 13 amino acids. The CDR3: CASSLGTYNEQFF.

The gene calls are TRBV12-3 or TRBV12-4 and TRBJ1-5. The CDR3 loop spans 13 amino acids. The CDR3 spells CASSPPRGQPQHF.

The chain uses TRBV7-3 and TRBJ2-2. The germline V gene has CDR1 SGHTA and CDR2 FQGTGA. CDR3 length: 13 amino acids. The CDR3 protein is CASSLISTGELFF.

The genes are TRBV7-2 and TRBJ2-1; absent DNA, TCRdb's TRBD1 call cannot be checked. CDR3 length: 16 amino acids. Germline values: CDR1 SGHTA, CDR2 FQGNSA. CDR3 amino acids: CASSSPGGQGYNEQFF.

This chain uses TRBV9 with TRBJ2-2; TCRdb indicates TRBD1, and absent DNA this call remains unverified. The V gene's germline CDR1 is SGDLS and CDR2 YYNGEE. This CDR3 comprises 15 residues. The CDR3 sequence is CASSWTALNTGELFF. Variable domain in full (rest from reference TRBV9 and TRBJ2-2): DSGVTQTPKHLITATGQRVTLRCSPRSGDLSVYWYQQSLDQGLQFLIQYYNGEERAKGNILERFSAQQFPDLHSELNLSSLELGDSALYFCASSWTALNTGELFFGEGSRLTVL.

V usage is TRBV4-2 and J usage is TRBJ2-7; TCRdb outputs TRBD1, but without DNA this stays unchecked. This CDR3 region has 14 residues. Germline values: CDR1 LGHNA, CDR2 YNFKEQ. CDR3 region: CASSQGQVTYEQYF.

The chain combines TRBV6-5 with TRBJ2-1; as DNA is missing, the TRBD1 call by TCRdb cannot be tested. This CDR3 spans 15 amino acids. Germline-derived CDR1 and CDR2 are MNHEY and SVGAGI. CDR3: CASSYTRTESNEQFF.

This chain links TRBV19 with TRBJ2-7. CDR3 length: 13 amino acids. Germline values: CDR1 LNHDA, CDR2 SQIVND (reference sequence). CDR3: CASSSSATYEQYF.

The chain combines TRBV11-2 with TRBJ1-6; TCRdb reports TRBD1, a call that lacks DNA to check it against. CDR1 and CDR2 (germline): SGHAT, FQNNGV. The CDR3 has 16 residues. This CDR3 is CASSLGRQGANSPLHF.

The chain has TRBV7-9 and TRBJ2-7; TCRdb designates TRBD2, a call that cannot be tested without DNA. Germline assignment: CDR1 SEHNR and CDR2 FQNEAQ (reference sequence). This CDR3 is built from 15 residues. This CDR3 reads CASSLGLAGRNEQYF.

The gene calls are TRBV28 and TRBJ1-3. The CDR3 has 11 residues. The V gene's germline CDR1 is MDHEN and CDR2 SYDVKM. The CDR3 sequence is CASSQGNTIYF.

V gene TRBV6-5 combines with J gene TRBJ2-7; TCRdb's D call of TRBD2 is untestable without DNA. This CDR3 spans 15 amino acids. Germline V gene sequence: CDR1 MNHEY, CDR2 SVGAGI. The CDR3 sequence is CASSPVDPSSYEQYF.

This chain joins TRBV18 and TRBJ2-1. Germline-derived CDR1 and CDR2 are KGHSH and LQKENI. CDR3 length equals 15 residues. This CDR3 is CASPPGRSIYNEQFF.

This chain connects TRBV29-1 to TRBJ2-2. Germline V CDR1 and CDR2: SQVTM, ANQGSEA. The length of the CDR3 is 11 residues. The CDR3 spells CSAFLVGELFF.

The V and J genes are TRBV7-8 and TRBJ2-7; TCRdb designates TRBD2, a call that cannot be tested without DNA. This CDR3 is built from 16 residues. CDR1 and CDR2 from the germline V gene are SGHVS and FQNEAQ. CDR3: CASSPPTSGSGYEQYF. Full variable domain (outside the CDR3, taken from reference TRBV7-8 and TRBJ2-7): GAGVSQSPRYKVAKRGQDVALRCDPISGHVSLFWYQQALGQGPEFLTYFQNEAQLDKSGLPSDRFFAERPEGSVSTLKIQRTQQEDSAVYLCASSPPTSGSGYEQYFGPGTRLTVT.

The chain is built from TRBV6-5 and TRBJ2-1; TCRdb reports TRBD1, a call that lacks DNA to check it against. This CDR3 has 16 amino acids. The V gene's germline CDR1 is MNHEY and CDR2 SVGAGI. The CDR3 reads CASSGPGRITYNEQFF.

V usage is TRBV9 and J usage is TRBJ2-7; absent DNA, TCRdb's TRBD1 call cannot be checked. CDR1 is SGDLS and CDR2 is YYNGEE in the germline V gene. The CDR3 is made up of 15 amino acids. CDR3: CASSVGGEPSYEQYF.

The rearrangement uses TRBV24-1 and TRBJ2-7; absent DNA, TCRdb's TRBD1 call cannot be checked. The CDR3 spans 12 residues. From germline, CDR1 is KGHDR and CDR2 SFDVKD. CDR3: CATSDPGQGWNF.

The CDR3 here is CASSSREYGGPDMQYF. This sequence joins TRBV28 and TRBJ2-3; the D call from TCRdb, TRBD2, cannot be confirmed without DNA. Germline V gives CDR1 MDHEN, CDR2 SYDVKM. The length of the CDR3 is 16 residues.

J is TRBJ2-7 and V is TRBV12-3 or TRBV12-4; with no DNA, the TCRdb D assignment of TRBD2 cannot be verified. The CDR3 runs to 14 residues. CDR3 amino acids: CASSIYSGTYEQYF.

The rearrangement uses TRBV29-1 and TRBJ2-3. CDR3 length: 14 amino acids. Germline CDR1 is SQVTM and CDR2 is ANQGSEA. The CDR3 here is CSATEAIIGDTQYF.

The chain uses TRBV28 and TRBJ2-7; with no DNA, the TCRdb D assignment of TRBD1 cannot be verified. Germline V CDR1 and CDR2: MDHEN, SYDVKM. The CDR3 is 16 residues long. The CDR3 is CASSTGTGLPGHEQYF.